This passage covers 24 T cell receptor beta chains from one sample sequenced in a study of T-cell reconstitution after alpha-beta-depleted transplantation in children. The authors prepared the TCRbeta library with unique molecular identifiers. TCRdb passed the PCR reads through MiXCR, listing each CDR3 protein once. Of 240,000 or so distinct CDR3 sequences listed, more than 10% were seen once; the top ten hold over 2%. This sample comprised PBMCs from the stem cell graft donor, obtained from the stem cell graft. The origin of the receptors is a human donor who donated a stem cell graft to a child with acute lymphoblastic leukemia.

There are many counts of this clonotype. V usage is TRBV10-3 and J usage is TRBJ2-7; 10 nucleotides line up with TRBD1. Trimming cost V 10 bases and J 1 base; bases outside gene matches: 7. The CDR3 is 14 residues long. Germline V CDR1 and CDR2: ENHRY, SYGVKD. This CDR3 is CATAGTGASYEQYF. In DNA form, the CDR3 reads TGTGCCACCGCCGGGACAGGGGCTTCCTACGAGCAGTACTTC.

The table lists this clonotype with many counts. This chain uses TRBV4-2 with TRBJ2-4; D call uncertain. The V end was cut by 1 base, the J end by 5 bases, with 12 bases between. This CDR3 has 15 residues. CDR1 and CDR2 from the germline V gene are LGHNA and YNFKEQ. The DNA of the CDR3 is TGTGCCAGCAGCCAAGTTTCCAGTGACCAAAACATTCAGTACTTC. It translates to CASSQVSSDQNIQYF.

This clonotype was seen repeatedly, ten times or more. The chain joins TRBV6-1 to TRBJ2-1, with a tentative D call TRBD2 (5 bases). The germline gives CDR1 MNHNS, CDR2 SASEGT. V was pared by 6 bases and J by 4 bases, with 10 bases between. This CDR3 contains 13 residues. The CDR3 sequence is CASRDFRYNEQFF. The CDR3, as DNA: TGTGCCAGCAGGGACTTTAGGTACAATGAGCAGTTCTTC.

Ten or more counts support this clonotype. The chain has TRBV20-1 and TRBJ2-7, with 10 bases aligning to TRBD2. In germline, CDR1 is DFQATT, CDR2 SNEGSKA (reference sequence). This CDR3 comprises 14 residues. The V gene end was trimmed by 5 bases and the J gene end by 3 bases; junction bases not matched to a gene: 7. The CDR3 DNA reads TGCAGTGCTCCCCTAGCGGGGGTATACTACGAGCAGTACTTC. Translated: CSAPLAGVYYEQYF.

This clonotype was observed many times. CDR3 sequence (DNA): TGCAGCGTTGAACTGGGGGGTACGCAGTATTTT. Its protein product is CSVELGGTQYF. The chain couples TRBV29-1 to TRBJ2-3; maybe TRBD2 (6 bases). The CDR3 loop spans 11 amino acids. Germline CDR1 SQVTM, CDR2 ANQGSEA. V lost 2 bases and J lost 8, with 8 bases in between.

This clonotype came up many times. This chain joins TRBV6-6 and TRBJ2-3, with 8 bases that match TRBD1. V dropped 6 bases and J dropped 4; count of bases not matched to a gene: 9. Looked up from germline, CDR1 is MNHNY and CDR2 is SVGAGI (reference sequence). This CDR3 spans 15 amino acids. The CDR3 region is CASSTRQGTSDTQYF. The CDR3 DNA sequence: TGTGCCAGCAGCACAAGACAGGGGACTTCAGATACGCAGTATTTT.

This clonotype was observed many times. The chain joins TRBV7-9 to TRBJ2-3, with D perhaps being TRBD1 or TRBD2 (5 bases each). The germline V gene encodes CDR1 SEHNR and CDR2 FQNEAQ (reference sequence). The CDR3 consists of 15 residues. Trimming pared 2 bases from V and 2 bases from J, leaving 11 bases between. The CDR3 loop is CASSLPGRPTDTQYF. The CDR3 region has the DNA TGTGCCAGCAGCTTACCGGGACGCCCCACAGATACGCAGTATTTT.

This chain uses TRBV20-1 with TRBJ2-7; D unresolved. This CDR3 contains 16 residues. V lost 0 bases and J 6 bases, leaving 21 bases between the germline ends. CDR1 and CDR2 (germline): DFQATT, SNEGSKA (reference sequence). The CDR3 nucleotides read TGCAGTGCTAGAGAAACGGACCGCATGAAGTCAGGCGAGCAGTACTTC. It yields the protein CSARETDRMKSGEQYF.

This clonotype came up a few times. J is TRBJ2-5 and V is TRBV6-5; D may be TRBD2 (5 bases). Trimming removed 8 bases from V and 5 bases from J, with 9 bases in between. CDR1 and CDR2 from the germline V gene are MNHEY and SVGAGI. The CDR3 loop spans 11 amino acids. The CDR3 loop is CASGRGETQYF. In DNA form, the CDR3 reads TGTGCCAGCGGGCGAGGGGAGACCCAGTACTTC.

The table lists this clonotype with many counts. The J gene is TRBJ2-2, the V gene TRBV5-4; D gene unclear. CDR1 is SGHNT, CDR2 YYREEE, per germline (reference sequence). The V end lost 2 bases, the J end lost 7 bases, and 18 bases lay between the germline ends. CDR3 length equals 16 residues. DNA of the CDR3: TGTGCCAGCAGCTTTGGGCTTGCTGAATCGGGCGGGGAGCTGTTTTTT. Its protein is CASSFGLAESGGELFF.

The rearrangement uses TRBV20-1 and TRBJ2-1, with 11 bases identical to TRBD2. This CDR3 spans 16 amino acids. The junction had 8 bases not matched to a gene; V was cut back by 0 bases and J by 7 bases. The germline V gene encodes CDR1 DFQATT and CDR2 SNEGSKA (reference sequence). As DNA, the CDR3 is TGCAGTGCTAGAGATCGACTAGCGGGGAGGGATAATGAGCAGTTCTTC. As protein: CSARDRLAGRDNEQFF.

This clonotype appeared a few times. This CDR3 is CATSPGSSYEQYF. CDR3 in DNA: TGTGCCACTAGCCCCGGAAGCTCCTACGAGCAGTACTTC. The V call is TRBV4-2, the J call TRBJ2-7; tentative D call: TRBD2 (5 bases). The V and J ends lost 10 bases and 0 bases respectively, with 13 bases between them. Germline-derived CDR1 and CDR2 are LGHNA and YNFKEQ. This CDR3 comprises 13 residues.

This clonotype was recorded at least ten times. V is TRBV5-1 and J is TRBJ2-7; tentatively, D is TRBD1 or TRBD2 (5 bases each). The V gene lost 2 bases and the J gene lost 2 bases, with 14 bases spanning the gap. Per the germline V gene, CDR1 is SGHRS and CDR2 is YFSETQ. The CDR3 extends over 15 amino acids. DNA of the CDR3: TGCGCCAGCAGCTTAGCCGGGACGGCAACCTACGAGCAGTACTTC. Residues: CASSLAGTATYEQYF.

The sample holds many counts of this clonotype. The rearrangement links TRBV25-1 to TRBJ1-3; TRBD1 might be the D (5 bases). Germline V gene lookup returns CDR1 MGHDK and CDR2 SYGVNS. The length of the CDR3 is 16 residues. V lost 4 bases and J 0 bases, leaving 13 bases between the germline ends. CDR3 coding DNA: TGTGCCAGCAGTGCCCCTGGGACGAGCTCTGGAAACACCATATATTTT. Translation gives CASSAPGTSSGNTIYF.

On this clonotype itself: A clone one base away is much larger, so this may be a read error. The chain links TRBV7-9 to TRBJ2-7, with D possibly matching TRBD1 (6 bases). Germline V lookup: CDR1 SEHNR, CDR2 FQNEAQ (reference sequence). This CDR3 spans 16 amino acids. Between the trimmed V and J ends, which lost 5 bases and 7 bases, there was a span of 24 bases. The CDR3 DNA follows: TGTGCCAGCAGCGCAGGAACCGTGACAGGAGTTGGTGAGCAGTACTTC. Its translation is CASSAGTVTGVGEQYF.

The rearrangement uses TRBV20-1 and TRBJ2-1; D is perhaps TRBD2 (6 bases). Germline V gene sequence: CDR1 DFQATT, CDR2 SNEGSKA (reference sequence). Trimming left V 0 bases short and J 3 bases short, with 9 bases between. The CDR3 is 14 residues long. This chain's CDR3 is CSARDGSDYNEQFF. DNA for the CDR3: TGCAGTGCTAGAGACGGGAGTGACTACAATGAGCAGTTCTTC.

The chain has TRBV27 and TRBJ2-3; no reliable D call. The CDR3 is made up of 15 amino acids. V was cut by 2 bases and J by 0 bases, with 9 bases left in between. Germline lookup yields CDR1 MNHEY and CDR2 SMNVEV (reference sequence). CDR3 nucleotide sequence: TGTGCCAGCAGTTTAACCAGGTCTAGCACAGATACGCAGTATTTT. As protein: CASSLTRSSTDTQYF.

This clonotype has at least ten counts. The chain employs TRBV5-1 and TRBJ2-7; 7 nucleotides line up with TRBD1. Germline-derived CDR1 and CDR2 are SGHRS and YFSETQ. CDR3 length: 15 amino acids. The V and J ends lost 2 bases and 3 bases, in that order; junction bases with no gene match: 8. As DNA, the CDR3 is TGCGCCAGCAGCTTTGATAGACAGGGTTTCTACGAGCAGTACTTC. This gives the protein CASSFDRQGFYEQYF.

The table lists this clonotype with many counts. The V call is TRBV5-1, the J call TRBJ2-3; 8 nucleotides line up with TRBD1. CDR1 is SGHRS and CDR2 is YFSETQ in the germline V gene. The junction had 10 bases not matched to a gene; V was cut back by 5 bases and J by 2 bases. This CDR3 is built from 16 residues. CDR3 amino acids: CASRPGTGLTTDTQYF. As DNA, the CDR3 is TGCGCCAGCAGGCCAGGGACAGGACTAACCACAGATACGCAGTATTTT.

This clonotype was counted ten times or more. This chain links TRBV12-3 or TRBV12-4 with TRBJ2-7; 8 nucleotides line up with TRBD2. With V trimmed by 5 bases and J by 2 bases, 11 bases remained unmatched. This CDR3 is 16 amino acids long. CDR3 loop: CASSLGFLAGTYEQYF. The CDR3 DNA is TGTGCCAGCAGTCTCGGCTTCCTAGCGGGTACCTACGAGCAGTACTTC.

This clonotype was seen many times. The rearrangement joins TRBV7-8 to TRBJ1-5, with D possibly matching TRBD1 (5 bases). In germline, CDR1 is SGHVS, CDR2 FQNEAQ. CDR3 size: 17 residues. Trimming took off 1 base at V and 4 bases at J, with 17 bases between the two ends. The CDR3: CASSLEVRAWHNQPQHF. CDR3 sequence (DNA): TGTGCCAGCAGCTTAGAGGTCAGGGCATGGCATAATCAGCCCCAGCATTTT.

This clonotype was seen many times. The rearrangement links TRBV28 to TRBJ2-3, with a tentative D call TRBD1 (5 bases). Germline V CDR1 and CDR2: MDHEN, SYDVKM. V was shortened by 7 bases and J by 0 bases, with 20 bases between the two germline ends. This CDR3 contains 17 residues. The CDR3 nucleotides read TGTGCCAGCACCGACAGTAGGGGCGGCGTGAGCACAGATACGCAGTATTTT. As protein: CASTDSRGGVSTDTQYF.

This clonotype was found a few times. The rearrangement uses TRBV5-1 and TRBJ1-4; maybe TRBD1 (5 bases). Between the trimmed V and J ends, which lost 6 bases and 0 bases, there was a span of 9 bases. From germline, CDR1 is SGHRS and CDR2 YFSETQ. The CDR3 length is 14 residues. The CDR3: CASNSGATNEKLFF. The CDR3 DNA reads TGCGCCAGCAATTCGGGGGCAACTAATGAAAAACTGTTTTTT.

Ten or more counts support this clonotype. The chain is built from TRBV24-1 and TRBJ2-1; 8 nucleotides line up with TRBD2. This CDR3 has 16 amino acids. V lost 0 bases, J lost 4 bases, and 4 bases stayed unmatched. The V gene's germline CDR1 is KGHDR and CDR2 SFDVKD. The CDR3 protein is CATSDLMASGYNEQFF. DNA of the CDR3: TGTGCCACCAGTGATTTGATGGCTAGCGGGTACAATGAGCAGTTCTTC.